This T cell receptor (beta chain) was profiled in a study of technical replicates of blood from several donors. Trimming at V came to 5 bases and at J to 3 bases, leaving 6 bases not matched to a gene. In germline, CDR1 is GTSNPN, CDR2 SVGIG (reference sequence). This CDR3 region has 13 residues. The table came from immunoSEQ multiplex PCR; TCRdb's copy has only in-frame clones and leaves some out. The sample includes roughly 8,000 clones, roughly 90% of them seen just once. The sequenced sample was PBMCs. The rearrangement joins TRBV30 to TRBJ2-7, with 8 bases identical to TRBD1. The TCR was taken from a human donor in good health. In DNA, the CDR3 is TGTGCCTGGGGGCGGACAGGGTACTACGAGCAGTACTTC. Protein sequence: CAWGRTGYYEQYF.